This TCR beta chain was observed in a study of response to subunit inactivated influenza vaccine. Study findings and constraints: It was the authors' suggestion that each seasonal influenza vaccination recruits few new T cells.

TCRdb itself ran the RT-PCR reads through MiXCR, one entry per CDR3 protein. The sample lists 170,000 or so distinct CDR3 sequences; around 10% were seen once. The CDR3 covers 16 residues. Germline V gene sequence: CDR1 SEHNR, CDR2 FQNEAQ (reference sequence). The ends lost 1 base at V and 5 bases at J; junction bases unmatched: 10. Concerning this clonotype: What it recognizes is unknown.

Sequences were derived from CD8+ T cells sorted from PBMCs, sampled about 23 months after vaccination. This TCR derives from a man in his fifties or sixties who received an inactivated influenza vaccine. The V and J genes are TRBV7-9 and TRBJ2-7; TRBD2 aligns across 8 bases. The CDR3 bases are TGTGCCAGCAGCTTAGGTCCAGCGGGAGTGGTCCACGAGCAGTACTTC. This sequence encodes CASSLGPAGVVHEQYF.